The 5 T cell receptor beta chains given below trace back to one sample, sequenced in a study of OX40 agonist ivuxolimab in advanced cancers. The method was immunoSEQ multiplex PCR; TCRdb's version includes in-frame clones alone and lacks a portion of them. Of 60,000 to 85,000 clones listed, around nine tenths are singletons. Specimen: CD4+ or CD8+ T cells sorted from blood, collected in a trial of the OX40 agonist ivuxolimab. All receptors come from an adult with an advanced solid tumor such as melanoma, head and neck, liver or kidney cancer.

V is TRBV5-1 and J is TRBJ2-5; perhaps TRBD1 as D (6 bases). The J call is doubtful: the DNA matches TRBJ2-7 better. The V gene's germline CDR1 is SGHRS and CDR2 YFSETQ. The CDR3 contains 17 residues. This CDR3 is CASSRNRDTPNSYEQYF. The CDR3 DNA sequence: TGCGCCAGCAGCCGTAACCGGGACACCCCTAACTCCTACGAGCAGTACTTC.

In its sample, this clone was seen once. This rearrangement joins TRBV5-4 to TRBJ1-4, with a weak D call TRBD1 (6 bases). The germline V gene has CDR1 SGHNT and CDR2 YYREEE (reference sequence). Trimming left V 1 base short and J 6 bases short, with 10 bases between. This CDR3 comprises 14 residues. CDR3 amino acids: CASSLRAGDEKLFF. For the CDR3, the DNA is TGTGCCAGCAGCTTGCGGGCAGGGGATGAAAAACTGTTTTTT.

The chain couples TRBV25-1 to TRBJ2-5, with D possibly being TRBD1 or TRBD2 (5 bases each). The CDR3 runs 17 residues. Deletions cut 8 bases from V and 1 base from J, with 23 bases between. Germline CDR1 is MGHDK and CDR2 is SYGVNS. The CDR3 loop reads CASPNSGSILPQETQYF. The CDR3 nucleotides read TGTGCCAGCCCCAATTCAGGGAGTATATTGCCCCAAGAGACCCAGTACTTC.

The table lists this clone with a count of one. This sequence joins TRBV7-3 and TRBJ2-5; D not resolved. V was pared by 3 bases and J by 0 bases, with 5 bases between. This CDR3 has 13 amino acids. The germline V gene has CDR1 SGHTA and CDR2 FQGTGA. Written as DNA, the CDR3 is TGTGCCAGCAGCTTGGGCTACCAAGAGACCCAGTACTTC. Its translation is CASSLGYQETQYF.

This clone showed up just a few times. V usage is TRBV4-3 and J usage is TRBJ2-1; TRBD2 agrees at 11 bases. V lost 4 bases and J lost 0; bases outside the gene matches: 11. CDR3 length: 19 residues. The germline gives CDR1 LGHNA, CDR2 YSLEER. The CDR3 loop reads CASSRRPQGLADSYNEQFF. CDR3 bases: TGCGCCAGCAGCCGACGCCCCCAGGGACTAGCGGACTCCTACAATGAGCAGTTCTTC.